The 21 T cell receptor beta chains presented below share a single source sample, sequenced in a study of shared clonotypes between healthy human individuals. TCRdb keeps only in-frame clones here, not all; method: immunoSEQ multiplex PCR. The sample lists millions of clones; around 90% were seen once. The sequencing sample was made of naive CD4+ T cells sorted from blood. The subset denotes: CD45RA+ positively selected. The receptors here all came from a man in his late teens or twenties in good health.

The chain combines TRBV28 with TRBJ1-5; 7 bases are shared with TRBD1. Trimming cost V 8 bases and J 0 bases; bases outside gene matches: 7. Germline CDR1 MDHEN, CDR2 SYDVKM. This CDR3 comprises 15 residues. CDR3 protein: CASGENRGSNQPQHF. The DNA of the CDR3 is TGTGCCAGCGGGGAAAACAGGGGTAGCAATCAGCCCCAGCATTTT.

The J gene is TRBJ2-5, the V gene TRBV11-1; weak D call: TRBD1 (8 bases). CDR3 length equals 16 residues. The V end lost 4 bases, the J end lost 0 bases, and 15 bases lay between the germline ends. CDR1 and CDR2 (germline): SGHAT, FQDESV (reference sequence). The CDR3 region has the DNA TGTGCCAGCAGCTCGAACAGGGGGGGGTACCAAGAGACCCAGTACTTC. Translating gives CASSSNRGGYQETQYF. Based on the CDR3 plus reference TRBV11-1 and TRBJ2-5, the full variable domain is EAEVAQSPRYKITEKSQAVAFWCDPISGHATLYWYRQILGQGPELLVQFQDESVVDDSQLPKDRFSAERLKGVDSTLKIQPAELGDSAMYLCASSSNRGGYQETQYFGPGTRLLVL.

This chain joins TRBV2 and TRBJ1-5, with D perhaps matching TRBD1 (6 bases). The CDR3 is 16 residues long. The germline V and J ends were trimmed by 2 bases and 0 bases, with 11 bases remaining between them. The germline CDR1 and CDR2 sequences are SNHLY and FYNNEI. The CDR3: CASSERGYFSNQPQHF. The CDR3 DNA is TGTGCCAGCAGTGAAAGGGGGTACTTTAGCAATCAGCCCCAGCATTTT.

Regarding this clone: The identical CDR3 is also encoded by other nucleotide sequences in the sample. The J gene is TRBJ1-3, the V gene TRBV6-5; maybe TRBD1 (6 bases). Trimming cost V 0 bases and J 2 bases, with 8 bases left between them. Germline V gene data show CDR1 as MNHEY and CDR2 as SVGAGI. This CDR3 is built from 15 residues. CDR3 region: CASSYSTGTGNTIYF. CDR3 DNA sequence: TGTGCCAGCAGTTACTCGACAGGCACTGGAAACACCATATATTTT.

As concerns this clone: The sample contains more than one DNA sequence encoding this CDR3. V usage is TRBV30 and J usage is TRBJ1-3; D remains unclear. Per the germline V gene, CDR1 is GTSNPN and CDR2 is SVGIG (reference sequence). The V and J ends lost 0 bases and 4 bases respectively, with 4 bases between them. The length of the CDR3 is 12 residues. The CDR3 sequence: CAWSVLGNTIYF. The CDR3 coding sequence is TGTGCCTGGAGTGTACTCGGAAACACCATATATTTT.

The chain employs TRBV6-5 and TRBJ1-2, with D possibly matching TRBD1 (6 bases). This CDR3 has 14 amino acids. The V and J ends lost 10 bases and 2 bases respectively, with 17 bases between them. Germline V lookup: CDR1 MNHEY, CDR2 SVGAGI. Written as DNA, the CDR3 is TGTGCCACCCAACCCTACAGGGAGAACTATGGCTACACCTTC. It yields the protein CATQPYRENYGYTF.

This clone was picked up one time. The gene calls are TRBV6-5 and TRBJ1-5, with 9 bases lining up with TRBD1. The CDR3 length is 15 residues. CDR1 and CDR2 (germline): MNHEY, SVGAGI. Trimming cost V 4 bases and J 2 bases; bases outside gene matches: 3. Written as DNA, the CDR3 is TGTGCCAGCAGTTCTACAGGGGGCGGCAATCAGCCCCAGCATTTT. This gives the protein CASSSTGGGNQPQHF.

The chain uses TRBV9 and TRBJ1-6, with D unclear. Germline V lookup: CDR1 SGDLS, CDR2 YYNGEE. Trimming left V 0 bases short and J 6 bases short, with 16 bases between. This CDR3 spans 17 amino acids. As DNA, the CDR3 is TGTGCCAGCAGCGTAGATGCAGGCCCGGTATCTAATTCACCCCTCCACTTT. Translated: CASSVDAGPVSNSPLHF.

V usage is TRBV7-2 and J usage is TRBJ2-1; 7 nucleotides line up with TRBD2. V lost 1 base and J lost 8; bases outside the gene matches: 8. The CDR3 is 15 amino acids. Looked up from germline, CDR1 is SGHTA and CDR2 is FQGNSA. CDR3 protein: CASSLETSISYEQFF. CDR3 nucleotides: TGTGCCAGCAGCTTAGAGACTAGCATCTCATATGAGCAGTTCTTC.

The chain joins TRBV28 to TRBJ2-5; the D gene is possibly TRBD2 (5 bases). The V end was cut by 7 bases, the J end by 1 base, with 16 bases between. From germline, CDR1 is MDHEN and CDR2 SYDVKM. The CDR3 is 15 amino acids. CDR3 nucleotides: TGTGCCAGCACACCCCCCCCGGGGATCCAAGAGACCCAGTACTTC. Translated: CASTPPPGIQETQYF.

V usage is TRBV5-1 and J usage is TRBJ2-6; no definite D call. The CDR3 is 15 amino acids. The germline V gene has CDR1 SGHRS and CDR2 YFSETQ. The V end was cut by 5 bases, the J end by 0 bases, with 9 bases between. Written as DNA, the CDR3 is TGCGCCAGCAGTATCCGCCTCTCTGGGGCCAACGTCCTGACTTTC. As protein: CASSIRLSGANVLTF.

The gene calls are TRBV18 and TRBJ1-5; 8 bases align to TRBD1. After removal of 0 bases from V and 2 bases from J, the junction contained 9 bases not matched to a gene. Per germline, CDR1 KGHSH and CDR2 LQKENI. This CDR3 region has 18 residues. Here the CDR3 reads CASSPPGQGAGGNQPQHF. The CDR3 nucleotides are TGTGCCAGCTCACCACCCGGCCAGGGGGCTGGGGGCAATCAGCCCCAGCATTTT.

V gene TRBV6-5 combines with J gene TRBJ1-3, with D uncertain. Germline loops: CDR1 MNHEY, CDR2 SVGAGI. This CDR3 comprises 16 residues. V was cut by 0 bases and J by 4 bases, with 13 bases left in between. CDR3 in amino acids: CASSYSGTNKGNTIYF. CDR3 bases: TGTGCCAGCAGTTACTCGGGCACCAATAAGGGAAACACCATATATTTT.

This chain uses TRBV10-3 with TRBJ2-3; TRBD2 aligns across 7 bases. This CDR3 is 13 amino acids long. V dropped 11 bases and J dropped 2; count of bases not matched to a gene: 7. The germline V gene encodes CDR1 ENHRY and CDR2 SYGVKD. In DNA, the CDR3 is TGTGCCGCCGCTAGCGGATTCACAGATACGCAGTATTTT. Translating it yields CAAASGFTDTQYF.

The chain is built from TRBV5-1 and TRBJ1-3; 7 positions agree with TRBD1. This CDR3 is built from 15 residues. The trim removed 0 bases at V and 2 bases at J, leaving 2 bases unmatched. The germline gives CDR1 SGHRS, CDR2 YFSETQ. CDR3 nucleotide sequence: TGCGCCAGCAGCTTGGCTCAGGGGGCTGGAAACACCATATATTTT. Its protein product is CASSLAQGAGNTIYF.

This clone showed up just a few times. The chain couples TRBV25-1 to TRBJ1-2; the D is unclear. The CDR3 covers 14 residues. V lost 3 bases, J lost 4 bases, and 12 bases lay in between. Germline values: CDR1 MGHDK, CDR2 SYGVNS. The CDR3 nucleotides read TGTGCCAGCAGTGAGCATACATCAGGCTATGGCTACACCTTC. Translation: CASSEHTSGYGYTF.

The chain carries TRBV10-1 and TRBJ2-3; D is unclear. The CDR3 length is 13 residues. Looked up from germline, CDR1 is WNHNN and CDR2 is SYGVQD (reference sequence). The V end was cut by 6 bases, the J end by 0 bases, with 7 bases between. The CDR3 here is CASRDGSTDTQYF. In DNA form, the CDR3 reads TGCGCCAGCAGGGACGGAAGCACAGATACGCAGTATTTT.

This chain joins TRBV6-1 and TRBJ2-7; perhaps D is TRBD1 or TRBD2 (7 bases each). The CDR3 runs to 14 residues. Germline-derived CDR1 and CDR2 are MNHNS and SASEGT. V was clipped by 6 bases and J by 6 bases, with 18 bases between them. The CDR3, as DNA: TGTGCCAGCAGAAGAACAGGGGAGGGCCGCGAGCAGTACTTC. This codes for CASRRTGEGREQYF.

CDR3 bases: TGTGCCTGGAGTAGCCTTTTCTTGGATGAGCAGTTCTTC. Translated: CAWSSLFLDEQFF. The rearrangement joins TRBV30 to TRBJ2-1; no reliable D call. The CDR3 has 13 amino acids. Germline CDR1 reads GTSNPN; CDR2 reads SVGIG (reference sequence). Trimming shortened V by 2 bases and J by 8 bases, and 13 bases separated the two germline ends.

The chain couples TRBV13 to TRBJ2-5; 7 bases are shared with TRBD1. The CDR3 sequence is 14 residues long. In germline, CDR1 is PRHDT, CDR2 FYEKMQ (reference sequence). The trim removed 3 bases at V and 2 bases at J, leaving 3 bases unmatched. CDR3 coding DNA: TGTGCCAGCAGCTTCAACAGGGGTCAAGAGACCCAGTACTTC. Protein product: CASSFNRGQETQYF.

CDR3 in amino acids: CAISESLFLSYEQYF. The CDR3 bases are TGTGCCATCAGTGAGTCTCTTTTCCTGTCCTACGAGCAGTACTTC. The chain employs TRBV10-3 and TRBJ2-7; D gene unclear. The CDR3 consists of 15 residues. The V end was cut by 0 bases, the J end by 1 base, with 10 bases between. Per the germline V gene, CDR1 is ENHRY and CDR2 is SYGVKD.